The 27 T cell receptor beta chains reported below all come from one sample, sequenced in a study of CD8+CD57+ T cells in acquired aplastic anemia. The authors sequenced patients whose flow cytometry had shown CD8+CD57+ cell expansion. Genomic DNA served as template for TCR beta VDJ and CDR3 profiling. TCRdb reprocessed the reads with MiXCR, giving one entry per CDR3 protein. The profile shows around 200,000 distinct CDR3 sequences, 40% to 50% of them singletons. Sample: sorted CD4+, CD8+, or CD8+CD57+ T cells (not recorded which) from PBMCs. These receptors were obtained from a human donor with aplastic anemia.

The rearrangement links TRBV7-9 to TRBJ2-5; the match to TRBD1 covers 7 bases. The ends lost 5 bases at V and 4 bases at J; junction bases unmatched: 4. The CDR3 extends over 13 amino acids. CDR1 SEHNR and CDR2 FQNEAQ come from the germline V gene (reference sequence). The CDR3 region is CASSSGQAETQYF. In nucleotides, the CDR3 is TGTGCCAGCAGCAGCGGACAGGCAGAGACCCAGTACTTC.

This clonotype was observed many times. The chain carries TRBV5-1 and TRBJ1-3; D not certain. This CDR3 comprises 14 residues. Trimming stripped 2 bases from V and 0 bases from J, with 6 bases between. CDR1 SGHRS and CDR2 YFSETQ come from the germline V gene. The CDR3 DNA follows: TGCGCCAGCAGCTTAAGTAGCTCTGGAAACACCATATATTTT. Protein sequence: CASSLSSSGNTIYF.

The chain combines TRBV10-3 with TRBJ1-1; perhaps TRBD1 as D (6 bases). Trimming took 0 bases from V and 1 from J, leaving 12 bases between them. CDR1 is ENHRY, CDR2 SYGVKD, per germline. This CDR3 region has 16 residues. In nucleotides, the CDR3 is TGTGCCATCAGTGAGTCTCCGTCGACAGGGAACACTGAAGCTTTCTTT. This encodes CAISESPSTGNTEAFF.

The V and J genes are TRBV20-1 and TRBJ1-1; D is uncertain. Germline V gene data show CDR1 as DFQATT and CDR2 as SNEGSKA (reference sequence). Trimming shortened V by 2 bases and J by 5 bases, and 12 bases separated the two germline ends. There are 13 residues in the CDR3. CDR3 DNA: TGCAGTGCTAGATCAGCGGCTAGGACTGAAGCTTTCTTT. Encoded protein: CSARSAARTEAFF.

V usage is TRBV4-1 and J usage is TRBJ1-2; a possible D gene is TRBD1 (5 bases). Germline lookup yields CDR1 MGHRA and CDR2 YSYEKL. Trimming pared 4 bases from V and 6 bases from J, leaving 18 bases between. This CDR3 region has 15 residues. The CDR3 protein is CASSLGTSTGDGYTF. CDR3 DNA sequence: TGCGCCAGCAGCCTCGGGACTTCTACTGGGGATGGCTACACCTTC.

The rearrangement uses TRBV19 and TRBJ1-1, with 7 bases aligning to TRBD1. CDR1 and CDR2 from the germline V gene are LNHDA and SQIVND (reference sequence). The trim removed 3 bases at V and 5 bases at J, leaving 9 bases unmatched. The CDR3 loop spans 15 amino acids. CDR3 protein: CASSIGGSGGTEAFF. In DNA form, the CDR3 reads TGTGCCAGTAGTATCGGGGGATCAGGGGGTACTGAAGCTTTCTTT.

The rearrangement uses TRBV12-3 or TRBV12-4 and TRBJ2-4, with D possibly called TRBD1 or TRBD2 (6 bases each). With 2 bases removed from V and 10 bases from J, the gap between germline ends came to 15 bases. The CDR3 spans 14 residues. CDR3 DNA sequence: TGTGCCAGCAGTTTAAATCCGGGGGCGAGGATTCAGTACTTC. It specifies CASSLNPGARIQYF.

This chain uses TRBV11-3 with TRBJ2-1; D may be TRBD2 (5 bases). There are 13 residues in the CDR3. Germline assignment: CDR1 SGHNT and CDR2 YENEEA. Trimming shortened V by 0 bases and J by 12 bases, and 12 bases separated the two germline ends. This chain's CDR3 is CASSLDGPRGQFF. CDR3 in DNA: TGTGCCAGCAGCTTAGATGGACCACGGGGGCAGTTCTTC.

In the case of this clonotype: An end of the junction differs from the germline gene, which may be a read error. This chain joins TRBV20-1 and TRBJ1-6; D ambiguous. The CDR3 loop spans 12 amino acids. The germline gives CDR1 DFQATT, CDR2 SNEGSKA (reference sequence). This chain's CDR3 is CSARPDYSPLHF. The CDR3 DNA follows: TGCAGCGCTAGACCGGACTATTCACCCCTCCACTTT.

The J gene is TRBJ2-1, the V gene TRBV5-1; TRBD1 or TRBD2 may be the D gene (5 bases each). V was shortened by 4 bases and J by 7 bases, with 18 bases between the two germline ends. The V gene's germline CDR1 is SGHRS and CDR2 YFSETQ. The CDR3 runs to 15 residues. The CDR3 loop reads CASSEGVGVRNEQFF. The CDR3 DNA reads TGCGCCAGCAGCGAAGGGGTGGGAGTAAGAAATGAGCAGTTCTTC.

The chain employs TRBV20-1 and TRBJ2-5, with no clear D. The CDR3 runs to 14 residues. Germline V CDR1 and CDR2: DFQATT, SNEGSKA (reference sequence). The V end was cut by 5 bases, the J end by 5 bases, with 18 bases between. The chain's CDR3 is CSASLTETQETQYF. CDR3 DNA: TGCAGTGCTTCGCTGACGGAAACCCAGGAGACCCAGTACTTC.

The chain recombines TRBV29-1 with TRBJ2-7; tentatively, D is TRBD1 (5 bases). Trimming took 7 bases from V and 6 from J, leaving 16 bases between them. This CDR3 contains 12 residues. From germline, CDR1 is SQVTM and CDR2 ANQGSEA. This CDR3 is CSARRQTSEQYF. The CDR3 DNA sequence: TGCAGCGCTCGCCGACAGACGAGCGAGCAGTACTTC.

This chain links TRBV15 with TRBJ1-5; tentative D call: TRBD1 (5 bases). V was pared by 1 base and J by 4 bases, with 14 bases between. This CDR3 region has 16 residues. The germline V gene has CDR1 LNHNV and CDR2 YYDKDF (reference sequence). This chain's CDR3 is CATSRAGQGWNQPQHF. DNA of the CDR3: TGTGCCACCAGCAGAGCGGGGCAGGGATGGAATCAGCCCCAGCATTTT.

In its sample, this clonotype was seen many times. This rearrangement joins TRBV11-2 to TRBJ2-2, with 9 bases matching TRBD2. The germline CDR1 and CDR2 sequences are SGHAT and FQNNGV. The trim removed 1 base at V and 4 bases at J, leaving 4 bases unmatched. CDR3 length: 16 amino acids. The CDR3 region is CASSLGLAGSTGELFF. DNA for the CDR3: TGTGCCAGCAGCTTAGGGCTAGCGGGATCCACCGGGGAGCTGTTTTTT. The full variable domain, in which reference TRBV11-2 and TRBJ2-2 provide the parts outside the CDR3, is EAGVAQSPRYKIIEKRQSVAFWCNPISGHATLYWYQQILGQGPKLLIQFQNNGVVDDSQLPKDRFSAERLKGVDSTLKIQPAKLEDSAVYLCASSLGLAGSTGELFFGEGSRLTVL.

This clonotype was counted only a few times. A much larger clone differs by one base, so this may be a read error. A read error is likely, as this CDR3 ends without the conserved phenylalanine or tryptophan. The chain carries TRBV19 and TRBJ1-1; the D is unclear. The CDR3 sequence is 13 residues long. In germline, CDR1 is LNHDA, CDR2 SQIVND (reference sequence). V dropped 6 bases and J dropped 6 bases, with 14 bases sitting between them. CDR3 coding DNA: TGTGCCAGTAGGTCGACTTCCCGCGCTGAAGCTTTCTCT. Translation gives CASRSTSRAEAFS.

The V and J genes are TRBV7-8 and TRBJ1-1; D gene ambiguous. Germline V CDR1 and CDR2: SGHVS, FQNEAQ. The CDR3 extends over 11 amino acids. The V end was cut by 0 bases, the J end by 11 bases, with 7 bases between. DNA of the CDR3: TGTGCCAGCAGCTTAGCGTGGATGGCTTTCTTT. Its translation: CASSLAWMAFF.

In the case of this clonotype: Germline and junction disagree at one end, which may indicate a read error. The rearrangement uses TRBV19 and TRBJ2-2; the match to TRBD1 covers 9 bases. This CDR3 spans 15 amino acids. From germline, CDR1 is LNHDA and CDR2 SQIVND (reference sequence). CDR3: CASRPGTGTTGGLFF. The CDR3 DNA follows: TGTGCCAGTAGACCCGGGACAGGGACCACCGGGGGGCTGTTTTTT.

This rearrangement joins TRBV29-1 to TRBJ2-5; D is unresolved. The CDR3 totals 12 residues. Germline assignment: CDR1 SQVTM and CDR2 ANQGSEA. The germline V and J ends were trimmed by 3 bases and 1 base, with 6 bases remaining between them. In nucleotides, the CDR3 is TGCAGCGTTGATTCTTCCCAAGAGACCCAGTACTTC. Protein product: CSVDSSQETQYF.

DNA for the CDR3: TGTGCCAGCAGCCAAGAGGGGGGCGGCTACGAGCAGTACTTC. Amino acids: CASSQEGGGYEQYF. V and J are TRBV9 and TRBJ2-7; the D gene could be TRBD1 or TRBD2 (6 bases each). The germline V gene encodes CDR1 SGDLS and CDR2 YYNGEE. Trimming left V 4 bases short and J 3 bases short, with 14 bases between. CDR3 length equals 14 residues.

The CDR3 spells CATSREISGYSEQFF. DNA for the CDR3: TGTGCCACCAGCAGAGAAATTAGCGGGTATAGTGAGCAGTTCTTC. The chain recombines TRBV15 with TRBJ2-1; TRBD2 aligns across 7 bases. The ends lost 0 bases at V and 9 bases at J; junction bases unmatched: 8. The CDR3 extends over 15 amino acids. From germline, CDR1 is LNHNV and CDR2 YYDKDF (reference sequence). The full variable domain, its missing parts supplied by reference TRBV15 and TRBJ2-1, is DAMVIQNPRYQVTQFGKPVTLSCSQTLNHNVMYWYQQKSSQAPKLLFHYYDKDFNNEADTPDNFQSRRPNTSFCFLDIRSPGLGDTAMYLCATSREISGYSEQFFGPGTRLTVL.

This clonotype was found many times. The DNA of the CDR3 is TGTGCCAGCAGCTTATACGGGGACAAGATTCAGCCCCAGCATTTT. Amino acids: CASSLYGDKIQPQHF. The chain couples TRBV7-2 to TRBJ1-5; a weak D match, TRBD1 (6 bases). This CDR3 spans 15 amino acids. Deletions cut 2 bases from V and 6 bases from J, with 14 bases between. Germline lookup yields CDR1 SGHTA and CDR2 FQGNSA. Using reference TRBV7-2 and TRBJ1-5 for the parts outside the CDR3, the full variable domain is GAGVSQSPSNKVTEKGKDVELRCDPISGHTALYWYRQSLGQGLEFLIYFQGNSAPDKSGLPSDRFSAERTGGSVSTLTIQRTQQEDSAVYLCASSLYGDKIQPQHFGDGTRLSIL.

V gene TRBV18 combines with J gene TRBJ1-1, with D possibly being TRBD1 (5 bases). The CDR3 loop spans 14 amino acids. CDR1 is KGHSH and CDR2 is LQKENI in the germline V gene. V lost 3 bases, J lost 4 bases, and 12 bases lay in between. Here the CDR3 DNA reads TGTGCCAGCTCACCCCAGGGAATTCGCACTGAAGCTTTCTTT. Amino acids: CASSPQGIRTEAFF. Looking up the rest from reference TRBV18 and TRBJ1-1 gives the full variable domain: NAGVMQNPRHLVRRRGQEARLRCSPMKGHSHVYWYRQLPEEGLKFMVYLQKENIIDESGMPKERFSAEFPKEGPSILRIQQVVRGDSAAYFCASSPQGIRTEAFFGQGTRLTVV.

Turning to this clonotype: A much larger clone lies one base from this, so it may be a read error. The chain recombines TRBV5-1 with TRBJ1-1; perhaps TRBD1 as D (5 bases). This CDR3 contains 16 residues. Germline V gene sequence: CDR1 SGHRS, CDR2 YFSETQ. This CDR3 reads CASSPRGRGLNTVAFF. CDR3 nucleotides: TGCGCCAGCAGCCCTCGAGGTCGGGGGTTGAACACTGTAGCTTTCTTT.

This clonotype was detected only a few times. The CDR3 protein is CASRRFGTFTSTDTQYF. For the CDR3, the DNA is TGCGCCAGTCGACGGTTTGGGACTTTTACGAGCACAGATACGCAGTATTTT. The chain combines TRBV5-1 with TRBJ2-3; possible D gene TRBD2, 6 bases. Trimming cost V 8 bases and J 0 bases, with 22 bases left between them. The CDR3 extends over 17 amino acids. Per germline, CDR1 SGHRS and CDR2 YFSETQ.

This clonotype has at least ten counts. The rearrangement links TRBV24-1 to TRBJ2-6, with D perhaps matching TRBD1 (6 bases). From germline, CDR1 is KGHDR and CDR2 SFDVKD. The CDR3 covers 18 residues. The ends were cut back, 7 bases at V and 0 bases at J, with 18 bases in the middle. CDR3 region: CATSAAPGQDSGANVLTF. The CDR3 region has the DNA TGTGCCACCAGCGCTGCCCCGGGACAAGACTCTGGGGCCAACGTCCTGACTTTC.

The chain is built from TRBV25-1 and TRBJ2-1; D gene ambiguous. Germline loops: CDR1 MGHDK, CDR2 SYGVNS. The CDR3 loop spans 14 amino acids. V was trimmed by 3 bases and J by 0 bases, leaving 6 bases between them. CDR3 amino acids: CASSETDSYNEQFF. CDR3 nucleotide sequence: TGTGCCAGCAGTGAGACGGACTCCTACAATGAGCAGTTCTTC.

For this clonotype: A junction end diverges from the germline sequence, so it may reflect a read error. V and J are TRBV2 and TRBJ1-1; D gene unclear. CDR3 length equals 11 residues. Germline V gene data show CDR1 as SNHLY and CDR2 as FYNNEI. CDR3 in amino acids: CAGSGNSEAFF. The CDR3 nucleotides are TGTGCCGGCAGCGGCAATAGTGAAGCCTTCTTT.